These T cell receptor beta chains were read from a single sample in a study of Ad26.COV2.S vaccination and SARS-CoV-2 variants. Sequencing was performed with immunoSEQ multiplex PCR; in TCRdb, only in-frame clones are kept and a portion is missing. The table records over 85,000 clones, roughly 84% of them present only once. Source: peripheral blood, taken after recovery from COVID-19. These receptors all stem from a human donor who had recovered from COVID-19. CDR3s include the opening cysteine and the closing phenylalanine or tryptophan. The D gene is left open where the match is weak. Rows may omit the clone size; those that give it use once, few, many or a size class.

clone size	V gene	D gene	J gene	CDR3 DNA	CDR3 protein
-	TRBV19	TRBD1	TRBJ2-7	TGTGCCAGTAGTTTTAACAGGGGATCCTACGAGCAGTACTTC	CASSFNRGSYEQYF
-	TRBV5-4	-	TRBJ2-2	TGTGCCAGCAGCTTGGACAGCTTGAACACCGGGGAGCTGTTTTTT	CASSLDSLNTGELFF
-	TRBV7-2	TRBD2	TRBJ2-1	TGTGCCAGCAGCGAAAGCGGGGGCTCCTACAATGAGCAGTTCTTC	CASSESGGSYNEQFF
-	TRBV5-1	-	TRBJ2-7	TGCGCCAGCGGCAGCGGAAACTACGAGCAGTACTTC	CASGSGNYEQYF
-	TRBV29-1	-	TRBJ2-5	TGCAGCGTTGAACAGGGCGGAAAGACCCAGTACTTC	CSVEQGGKTQYF
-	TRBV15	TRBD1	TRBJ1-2	TGTGCCACCAGCAGGGGACAGGGGTCCCATGGCTACACCTTC	CATSRGQGSHGYTF
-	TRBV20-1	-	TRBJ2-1	TGCAGTGCTAGTCGACTGGCCAATGAGCAGTTCTTC	CSASRLANEQFF
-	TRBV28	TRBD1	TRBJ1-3	TGTGCCAGCAGTCCCCGGGACAGGGGTGCAGGAAACACCATATATTTT	CASSPRDRGAGNTIYF
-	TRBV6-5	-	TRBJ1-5	TGTGCCAGCAGGAGGTATAGCAATCAGCCCCAGCATTTT	CASRRYSNQPQHF
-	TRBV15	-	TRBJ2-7	TGTGCCACCAGCAGAGGTGGGAATCCAGACGAGCAGTACTTC	CATSRGGNPDEQYF
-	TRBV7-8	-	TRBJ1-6	TGTGCCAGCAGCCCTTTCGACTCACCCCTCCACTTT	CASSPFDSPLHF
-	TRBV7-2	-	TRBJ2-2	TGTGCCAGCAGCGCCGACTTACAGGCAACCGGGGAGCTGTTTTTT	CASSADLQATGELFF
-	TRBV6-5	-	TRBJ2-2	TGTGCCAGCATGGGGTCTAGAGCGGCAAGCGGGGAGCTGTTTTTT	CASMGSRAASGELFF
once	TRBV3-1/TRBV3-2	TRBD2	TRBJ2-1	TGTGCCAGCAGCCAAGATCTGGGGACTAGCGGGAGGGCCGCTTACAATGAGCAGTTCTTC	CASSQDLGTSGRAAYNEQFF
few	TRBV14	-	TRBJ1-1	TGTGCCAGCAGCCAAGTCGGGGTTTTTCAAGCTTTCTTT	CASSQVGVFQAFF
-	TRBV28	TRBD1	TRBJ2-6	TGTGCCAGCAGTATACAGGGGCCGAGGAGCTCTGGGGCCAACGTCCTGACTTTC	CASSIQGPRSSGANVLTF
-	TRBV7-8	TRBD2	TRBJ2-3	TGTGCCAGCAGCTTAGCCCGACTAGCGGTAAGAGATACGCAGTATTTT	CASSLARLAVRDTQYF